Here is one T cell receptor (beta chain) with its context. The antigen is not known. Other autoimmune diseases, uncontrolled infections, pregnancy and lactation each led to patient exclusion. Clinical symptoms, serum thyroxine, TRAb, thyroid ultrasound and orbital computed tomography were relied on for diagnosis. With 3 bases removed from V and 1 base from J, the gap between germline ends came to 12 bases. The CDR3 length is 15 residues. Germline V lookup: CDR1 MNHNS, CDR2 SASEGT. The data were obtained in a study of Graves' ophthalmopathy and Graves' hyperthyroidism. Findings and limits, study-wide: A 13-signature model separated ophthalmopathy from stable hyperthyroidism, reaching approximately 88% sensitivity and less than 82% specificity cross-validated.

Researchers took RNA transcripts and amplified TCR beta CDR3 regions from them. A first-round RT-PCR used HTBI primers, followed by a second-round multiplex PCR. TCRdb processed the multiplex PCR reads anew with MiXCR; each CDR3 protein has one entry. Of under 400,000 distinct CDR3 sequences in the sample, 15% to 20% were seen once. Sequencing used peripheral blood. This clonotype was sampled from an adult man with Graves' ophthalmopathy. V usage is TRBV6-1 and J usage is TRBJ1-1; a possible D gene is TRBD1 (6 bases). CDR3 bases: TGTGCCAGCAGTGAGTTTGTCAGGGGGAACACTGAAGCTTTCTTT. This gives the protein CASSEFVRGNTEAFF.